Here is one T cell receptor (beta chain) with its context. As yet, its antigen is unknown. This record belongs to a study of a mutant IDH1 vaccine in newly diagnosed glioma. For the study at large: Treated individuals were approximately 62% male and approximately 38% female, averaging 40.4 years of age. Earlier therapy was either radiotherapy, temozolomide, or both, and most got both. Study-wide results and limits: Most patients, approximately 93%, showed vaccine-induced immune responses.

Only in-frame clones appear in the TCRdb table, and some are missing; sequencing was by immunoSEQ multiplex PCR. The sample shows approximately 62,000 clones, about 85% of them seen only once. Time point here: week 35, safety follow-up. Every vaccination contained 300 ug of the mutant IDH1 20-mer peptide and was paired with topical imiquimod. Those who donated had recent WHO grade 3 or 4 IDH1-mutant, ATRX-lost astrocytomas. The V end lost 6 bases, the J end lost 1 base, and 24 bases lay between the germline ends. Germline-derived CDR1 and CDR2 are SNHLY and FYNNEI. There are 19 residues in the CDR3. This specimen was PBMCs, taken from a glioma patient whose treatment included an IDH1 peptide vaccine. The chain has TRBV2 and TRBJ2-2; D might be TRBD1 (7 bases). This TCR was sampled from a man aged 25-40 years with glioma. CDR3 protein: CASSPRDRLDLQNTGELFF. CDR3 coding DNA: TGTGCCAGCAGCCCGAGGGACAGACTAGATCTCCAGAACACCGGGGAGCTGTTTTTT. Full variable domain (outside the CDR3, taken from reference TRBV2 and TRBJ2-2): EPEVTQTPSHQVTQMGQEVILRCVPISNHLYFYWYRQILGQKVEFLVSFYNNEISEKSEIFDDQFSVERPDGSNFTLKIRSTKLEDSAMYFCASSPRDRLDLQNTGELFFGEGSRLTVL.